The T cell receptor (beta chain) described here comes from a study of glioma-infiltrating T cells after dendritic cell vaccination. Overall study: Dendritic cell vaccination trial patients had either newly diagnosed or recurrent glioblastoma. Points from the study as a whole: Only a small number of patients had complete blood and tumor samples.

The immunoSEQ assay amplified TCRB CDR3 from up to 2 ug DNA. Amplification used 60 V beta primers and 13 J beta primers. This table comes from immunoSEQ multiplex PCR, and its TCRdb copy is limited to in-frame clones, with some not included. The sample holds roughly 100,000 clones; roughly four fifths are singletons and the top ten take about 6.8%. Regarding this clone: No antigen is known for it.

This CDR3 has 12 residues. Germline values: CDR1 LGHNA, CDR2 YSLEER. V was pared by 3 bases and J by 6 bases, with 9 bases between. The time point here: after dendritic cell vaccination, including at tumor progression/relapse. The sequencing used blood, collected after dendritic cell vaccination. The V and J genes are TRBV4-3 and TRBJ2-7; unclear D gene. This TCR came from a human donor with glioblastoma. The CDR3 protein is CASSHYRGEQYF. The DNA for the CDR3 is TGCGCCAGCAGCCATTATCGCGGCGAGCAGTACTTC.